A single sample gave rise to the 21 T cell receptor beta chains below, sequenced in a study of OX40 agonist ivuxolimab in advanced cancers. Sequenced by immunoSEQ multiplex PCR; TCRdb stores in-frame clones only, minus some. The table lists around 28,000 clones, roughly 87% of them singletons. The source material was CD4+ or CD8+ T cells sorted from blood, sampled in a trial of the OX40 agonist ivuxolimab. All receptors come from an adult with an advanced solid tumor such as melanoma, head and neck, liver or kidney cancer.

Only one count was recorded for this clone. CDR3 bases: TGTGCCAGTAGTATACGACTAGCGGGAGTGGACGAGCAGTACTTC. Protein product: CASSIRLAGVDEQYF. The chain is built from TRBV19 and TRBJ2-7, with 12 positions matching TRBD2. J was trimmed by 5 bases and V by 2 bases; bases with no gene match: 4. This CDR3 has 15 residues. Germline V lookup: CDR1 LNHDA, CDR2 SQIVND (reference sequence).

As DNA, the CDR3 is TGTGCCAGCAGCTTTCGGGCGGGAGATTCCACAGATACGCAGTATTTT. Translating gives CASSFRAGDSTDTQYF. The chain uses TRBV5-8 and TRBJ2-3; 7 nucleotides match TRBD2. The CDR3 loop spans 16 amino acids. The germline CDR1 and CDR2 sequences are SGHTS and YDEGEE. The V and J ends lost 2 bases and 2 bases, in that order; junction bases with no gene match: 8.

The genes are TRBV7-2 and TRBJ2-2; D unclear. Trimming pared 3 bases from V and 5 bases from J, leaving 10 bases between. The CDR3 extends over 14 amino acids. Germline V lookup: CDR1 SGHTA, CDR2 FQGNSA. CDR3 residues: CASSFSGNTGELFF. CDR3 nucleotides: TGTGCCAGCAGCTTTTCTGGGAATACCGGGGAGCTGTTTTTT.

The J gene is TRBJ2-1, the V gene TRBV4-2; 11 bases match TRBD2. The germline V gene encodes CDR1 LGHNA and CDR2 YNFKEQ. Unmatched junction bases numbered 13, after V lost 7 bases and J lost 5 bases. This CDR3 is 17 amino acids long. CDR3: CASTSGRLGLADNEQFF. CDR3 DNA: TGTGCCAGCACCTCAGGCCGTTTGGGACTAGCGGACAATGAGCAGTTCTTC.

Regarding this clone: A read error may produce the germline difference seen at one junction end. The chain is built from TRBV28 and TRBJ2-7, with TRBD1 as a possible D gene (5 bases). The CDR3 contains 12 residues. Germline-derived CDR1 and CDR2 are MDHEN and SYDVKM. CDR3 coding DNA: TGTGCCAGCAGCCATGGACATATGGGGCGAAACTTC. Translation gives CASSHGHMGRNF.

The chain has TRBV7-2 and TRBJ2-5, with D maybe TRBD2 (6 bases). V lost 6 bases and J lost 5, with 13 bases in between. Germline V gene data show CDR1 as SGHTA and CDR2 as FQGNSA. CDR3 length equals 13 residues. The CDR3 nucleotides read TGTGCCAGCAGTTCTCCCCGGGGGGAGACCCAGTACTTC. This codes for CASSSPRGETQYF. Together with reference TRBV7-2 and TRBJ2-5, the CDR3 gives the full variable domain: GAGVSQSPSNKVTEKGKDVELRCDPISGHTALYWYRQSLGQGLEFLIYFQGNSAPDKSGLPSDRFSAERTGGSVSTLTIQRTQQEDSAVYLCASSSPRGETQYFGPGTRLLVL.

The genes are TRBV28 and TRBJ2-3; the match to TRBD2 covers 11 bases. This CDR3 contains 15 residues. In germline, CDR1 is MDHEN, CDR2 SYDVKM. Trimming at V came to 3 bases and at J to 8 bases, leaving 7 bases not matched to a gene. The CDR3 protein is CASSFGTSGSPTQYF. The DNA of the CDR3 is TGTGCCAGCAGTTTCGGAACTAGCGGGAGTCCTACGCAGTATTTT.

The rearrangement uses TRBV28 and TRBJ1-5; weak D call: TRBD1 (5 bases). The CDR3 length is 14 residues. Per germline, CDR1 MDHEN and CDR2 SYDVKM. The V gene lost 5 bases and the J gene lost 7 bases, with 15 bases spanning the gap. The CDR3 DNA is TGTGCCAGCAGTATCGACAGCGTGTGGCAGCCCCAGCATTTT. This gives the protein CASSIDSVWQPQHF.

The genes are TRBV10-3 and TRBJ2-1, with 7 nucleotides matching TRBD1. Trimming at V came to 3 bases and at J to 2 bases, leaving 7 bases not matched to a gene. Germline V CDR1 and CDR2: ENHRY, SYGVKD. CDR3 size: 16 residues. CDR3 sequence reads: CAISEPQQGTYNEQFF. Here the CDR3 DNA reads TGTGCCATCAGTGAACCTCAACAGGGGACCTACAATGAGCAGTTCTTC.

This clone was detected only once. V gene TRBV14 combines with J gene TRBJ2-3; 12 bases align to TRBD2. CDR1 and CDR2 (germline): SGHDN, FVKESK. V was pared by 0 bases and J by 2 bases, with 12 bases of the junction left unmatched. The CDR3 is 20 residues long. The CDR3 sequence is CASSQEAPGLAGRYTDTQYF. CDR3 nucleotides: TGTGCCAGCAGCCAAGAGGCGCCCGGACTAGCGGGGAGATACACAGATACGCAGTATTTT. The full variable domain, with the rest looked up from reference TRBV14 and TRBJ2-3, is EAGVTQFPSHSVIEKGQTVTLRCDPISGHDNLYWYRRVMGKEIKFLLHFVKESKQDESGMPNNRFLAERTGGTYSTLKVQPAELEDSGVYFCASSQEAPGLAGRYTDTQYFGPGTRLTVL.

The rearrangement joins TRBV21-1 to TRBJ2-7; the listed D gene, TRBD2, was not tested against the DNA. TRBV21-1 has pseudogene status. This CDR3 region has 15 residues. The CDR3 nucleotides are TGTGCCAGCACGCCGCCAAGCGGGAGTACCTACGAGCAGTACTTC. It encodes CASTPPSGSTYEQYF.

The chain employs TRBV19 and TRBJ1-3, with D unresolved. The CDR3 has 16 residues. Germline V gives CDR1 LNHDA, CDR2 SQIVND (reference sequence). Trimming stripped 2 bases from V and 2 bases from J, with 13 bases between. The CDR3 nucleotides read TGTGCCAGTAGTATATCGGGAGGAATGACTGGAAACACCATATATTTT. Protein product: CASSISGGMTGNTIYF.

The chain combines TRBV5-6 with TRBJ2-2, with TRBD2 matching 7 bases. With V trimmed by 2 bases and J by 7 bases, 8 bases remained unmatched. Germline V gene sequence: CDR1 SGHDT, CDR2 YYEEEE. The CDR3 is made up of 15 amino acids. For the CDR3, the DNA is TGTGCCAGCAGCTTTTCTAGCGGTGTGGTCGGGGAGCTGTTTTTT. Encoded protein: CASSFSSGVVGELFF.

The rearrangement uses TRBV19 and TRBJ2-2, with no clear D. This CDR3 region has 14 residues. V was cut by 3 bases and J by 0 bases, with 5 bases left in between. The germline V gene encodes CDR1 LNHDA and CDR2 SQIVND (reference sequence). In DNA, the CDR3 is TGTGCCAGTAGTATCGCTCCGAACACCGGGGAGCTGTTTTTT. Protein: CASSIAPNTGELFF.

The chain has TRBV27 and TRBJ2-7, with no clear D. Per germline, CDR1 MNHEY and CDR2 SMNVEV (reference sequence). V shed 1 base and J shed 2 bases, with 9 bases lying between them. This CDR3 is 14 amino acids long. The CDR3 DNA reads TGTGCCAGCAGTTTATATGCCAGTACCTACGAGCAGTACTTC. It yields the protein CASSLYASTYEQYF.

The chain is built from TRBV7-9 and TRBJ2-1; 9 bases fit TRBD2. The ends lost 5 bases at V and 6 bases at J; junction bases unmatched: 11. Germline V gene lookup returns CDR1 SEHNR and CDR2 FQNEAQ (reference sequence). The CDR3 is 16 amino acids. CDR3 residues: CASSVSGTSISNEQFF. CDR3 in DNA: TGTGCCAGCAGCGTCTCCGGGACTAGCATTTCCAATGAGCAGTTCTTC.

A few counts support this clone. The chain carries TRBV4-2 and TRBJ1-1; D gene ambiguous. This CDR3 contains 13 residues. Germline values: CDR1 LGHNA, CDR2 YNFKEQ. Trimming removed 1 base at V and 1 base at J, with 4 bases between. CDR3 residues: CASSQAGNTEAFF. The CDR3 DNA sequence: TGTGCCAGCAGCCAAGCCGGGAACACTGAAGCTTTCTTT.

The chain is built from TRBV28 and TRBJ2-3, with TRBD2 matching over 8 bases. Germline CDR1 and CDR2: MDHEN and SYDVKM. This CDR3 spans 15 amino acids. The trim removed 10 bases at V and 4 bases at J, leaving 13 bases unmatched. Here the CDR3 reads CATSPPGGSPDTQYF. The CDR3 coding sequence is TGTGCCACCTCCCCCCCGGGGGGGAGTCCAGATACGCAGTATTTT.

The chain uses TRBV5-4 and TRBJ2-7; D unclear. Germline CDR1 reads SGHNT; CDR2 reads YYREEE (reference sequence). The V end was cut by 0 bases, the J end by 0 bases, with 13 bases between. CDR3 size: 16 residues. DNA for the CDR3: TGTGCCAGCAGCTTGGATTTCCCAGCCGTCTCCTACGAGCAGTACTTC. It translates to CASSLDFPAVSYEQYF. The whole variable domain, remainder taken from reference TRBV5-4 and TRBJ2-7, is ETGVTQSPTHLIKTRGQQVTLRCSSQSGHNTVSWYQQALGQGPQFIFQYYREEENGRGNFPPRFSGLQFPNYSSELNVNALELDDSALYLCASSLDFPAVSYEQYFGPGTRLTVT.

CDR3 sequence reads: CAISELSGSYNEQFF. In DNA form, the CDR3 reads TGTGCCATCAGTGAGCTTAGCGGGTCCTACAATGAGCAGTTCTTC. The genes are TRBV10-3 and TRBJ2-1; 7 nucleotides match TRBD2. The V and J ends lost 2 bases and 1 base, in that order; junction bases with no gene match: 2. Germline CDR1 and CDR2: ENHRY and SYGVKD. CDR3 length equals 15 residues.

This clone showed up just once. CDR3 DNA sequence: TGTGCCAGCAGTTTATCACGGAACACTGAAGCTTTCTTT. Protein product: CASSLSRNTEAFF. The V and J genes are TRBV27 and TRBJ1-1; unclear D gene. The V and J ends lost 0 bases and 1 base respectively, with 3 bases between them. The length of the CDR3 is 13 residues. Germline-derived CDR1 and CDR2 are MNHEY and SMNVEV (reference sequence).